This T cell receptor (beta chain) was profiled in a study of low-dose radiotherapy and immunotherapy resistance in tumors. Turning to the study itself: Patients of Cohort 1 had 0.5 Gy fractions every 2 weeks, which summed to 6.5 Gy. With 1 Gy per fraction every two weeks, Cohort 2 accumulated 13 Gy across 26 weeks.

The TCRs were subjected to amplification over about 20 PCR cycles employing a constant-region primer in conjunction with a V-primer adapter. One entry per CDR3 protein results from TCRdb running MiXCR on the reads. The sample gives over 50,000 distinct CDR3 sequences, approximately 35% of which show up once; 8% to 9% is in the top ten. This CDR3 contains 13 residues. The V end was cut by 2 bases, the J end by 9 bases, with 11 bases between. Germline V CDR1 and CDR2: MNHEY, SVGEGT. Time point: after trial treatment. Treatment indicated: LDRT plus nivolumab, ipilimumab, low-dose cyclophosphamide and aspirin (RACIN trial).

J is TRBJ2-1 and V is TRBV6-2 or TRBV6-3; D is unclear. Sequencing used PBMCs, obtained after low-dose radiotherapy plus immunotherapy. The TCR comes from a male donor with rectosigmoid adenocarcinoma. CDR3 sequence (DNA): TGTGCCAGCAGTTACCTGCTGCCCAGTGAGCAGTTCTTC. Translation: CASSYLLPSEQFF.